The rows below give T cell receptor beta chains drawn from one sample of a study of blood T cell repertoires in COVID-19. Some clones are missing from TCRdb's copy, which holds only in-frame ones; the method was immunoSEQ multiplex PCR. The sample contains approximately 220,000 clones, about four fifths of which appear only once. Sequenced sample: peripheral blood. Receptors were obtained from a woman aged 50 to 65 with acute or convalescent COVID-19. Each CDR3 is given with its conserved first and last residue. The D gene is left open where the match is weak. Clone size is given for some rows only: seen once, a few or many times, or a class if the clone is expanded.

cdr3_aa | cdr3_nt | d_call | j_call | v_call | clone_size
CASSSARDRGEQYF | TGTGCCAGCAGCTCGGCCCGGGACAGGGGCGAGCAGTACTTC | TRBD1 | TRBJ2-7 | TRBV7-9 | .
CATSVGGNQETQYF | TGTGCCACCAGTGTGGGGGGGAACCAAGAGACCCAGTACTTC | TRBD2 | TRBJ2-5 | TRBV24-1 | .
CASSPPPGTSGVSSYEQYF | TGTGCCAGCAGCCCACCCCCCGGGACTAGCGGGGTCAGCTCCTACGAGCAGTACTTC | TRBD2 | TRBJ2-7 | TRBV7-2 | .
CATSDATGSYSNQPQHF | TGTGCCACCAGCGACGCTACAGGCTCCTATAGCAATCAGCCCCAGCATTTT | . | TRBJ1-5 | TRBV15 | .
CASSIRTFDSPLHF | TGTGCCAGTAGTATACGGACTTTTGATTCACCCCTCCACTTT | . | TRBJ1-6 | TRBV19 | .
CASSLARQGGAEAFF | TGTGCCAGCAGCTTAGCGAGGCAGGGTGGGGCTGAAGCTTTCTTT | . | TRBJ1-1 | TRBV7-8 | .
CASRRGRENTEAFF | TGTGCCAGCAGGCGTGGACGGGAGAACACTGAAGCTTTCTTT | . | TRBJ1-1 | TRBV7-9 | .
CAWGGSGESYNEQFF | TGTGCCTGGGGAGGATCGGGAGAGTCCTACAATGAGCAGTTCTTC | . | TRBJ2-1 | TRBV30 | .
CAWSVGGSYNEQFF | TGTGCCTGGAGTGTAGGGGGATCCTACAATGAGCAGTTCTTC | . | TRBJ2-1 | TRBV30 | .
CASSYLLAGNTGELFF | TGTGCCAGCAGTTATTTACTAGCGGGTAACACCGGGGAGCTGTTTTTT | TRBD2 | TRBJ2-2 | TRBV6-6 | few
CASSPEGQGFTEAFF | TGTGCCAGCAGCCCAGAGGGACAGGGGTTCACTGAAGCTTTCTTT | TRBD1 | TRBJ1-1 | TRBV7-6 | .
CASSLGTGETQYF | TGTGCCAGCAGCTTAGGGACAGGGGAGACCCAGTACTTC | TRBD1 | TRBJ2-5 | TRBV7-3 | .
CASRRILARDEQFF | TGTGCCAGTAGACGAATACTAGCTCGCGATGAGCAGTTCTTC | . | TRBJ2-1 | TRBV19 | .
CATSRGQQETQYF | TGTGCCACCAGCAGGGGACAGCAAGAGACCCAGTACTTC | TRBD1 | TRBJ2-5 | TRBV15 | few
CASSLEWEGSAEAFF | TGTGCCAGCAGCTTGGAGTGGGAGGGGAGTGCTGAAGCTTTCTTT | . | TRBJ1-1 | TRBV5-5 | .
CASSLGAPREQYF | TGTGCCAGCAGCTTGGGGGCACCTCGCGAGCAGTACTTC | . | TRBJ2-7 | TRBV5-5 | .
CASSHKGQKVETQYF | TGCGCCAGCAGTCATAAGGGACAGAAGGTAGAGACCCAGTACTTC | TRBD1 | TRBJ2-5 | TRBV23-1 | .
CASNGVRGGTEAFF | TGTGCCAGCAACGGCGTAAGGGGCGGAACTGAAGCTTTCTTT | . | TRBJ1-1 | TRBV19 | .
CASSSNLMKNIQYF | TGTGCCAGCAGTTCCAACTTGATGAAAAACATTCAGTACTTC | . | TRBJ2-4 | TRBV28 | .
CASSLGGIQETQYF | TGTGCCAGCAGCTTAGGCGGGATCCAAGAGACCCAGTACTTC | . | TRBJ2-5 | TRBV7-2 | .
CAWRTSGSVHEQYF | TGTGCCTGGAGGACAAGCGGGAGTGTCCACGAGCAGTACTTC | TRBD2 | TRBJ2-7 | TRBV30 | .
CASSQDISYSYEQYF | TGTGCCAGCAGCCAAGATATTAGTTACTCCTACGAGCAGTACTTC | . | TRBJ2-7 | TRBV4-2 | .
CASSYSGVSGGQPQHF | TGTGCCAGCAGTTACTCTGGGGTCTCAGGGGGTCAGCCCCAGCATTTT | TRBD1 | TRBJ1-5 | TRBV6-5 | .
CASSFSTVNTEAFF | TGTGCCAGCAGCTTTAGTACAGTGAACACTGAAGCTTTCTTT | . | TRBJ1-1 | TRBV7-2 | few
CATSDLAAKGETQYF | TGTGCCACCAGTGATTTGGCCGCGAAGGGGGAGACCCAGTACTTC | . | TRBJ2-5 | TRBV24-1 | once
CASSQAPIYSYTF | TGTGCCAGCTCCCAGGCCCCGATCTATAGCTACACCTTC | . | TRBJ1-2 | TRBV18 | .
CASIARPEAYNEQFF | TGTGCCAGCATCGCCCGTCCTGAGGCCTACAATGAGCAGTTCTTC | . | TRBJ2-1 | TRBV6-5 | .
CASSAPQGLTSGNTIYF | TGTGCCAGCAGTGCGCCACAGGGGTTGACCTCTGGAAACACCATATATTTT | TRBD1 | TRBJ1-3 | TRBV6-1 | .
CASRERDGSSYNEQFF | TGTGCCAGTAGGGAAAGGGACGGGAGCTCCTACAATGAGCAGTTCTTC | . | TRBJ2-1 | TRBV19 | .
CASSPDRQAPEQFF | TGTGCCAGCAGCCCCGATCGACAGGCCCCTGAGCAGTTCTTC | . | TRBJ2-1 | TRBV7-8 | few
CASGPIQETQYF | TGTGCCAGCGGCCCCATACAAGAGACCCAGTACTTC | . | TRBJ2-5 | TRBV7-2 | .